What follows are 29 T cell receptor beta chains derived from one specimen sequenced in a study of T cells in Graves' hyperthyroidism and ophthalmopathy (dated by TCRdb to 2018 to 2020). Library generation was performed with multiplex PCR. Instrument used: Illumina HiSeq 2000. The TCR beta CDR3 regions were amplified from RNA transcripts. The TCR CDR3 was subjected to a first round of RT-PCR using the HTBI primer set and the Qiagen OneStep RT-PCR kit. The public reads were run again by TCRdb, first through fastp at Q25 and then through MiXCR, and only productive beta chains were kept. Each record represents a unique CDR3 protein, reported with the most common genes and DNA among its rows. This sample has more than 250,000 distinct CDR3 sequences in its table, and 12% to 15% of those were observed once. The leading ten clones occupy 30% of the sample. Sequencing was done on a sample of blood. These receptors all come from a woman aged 45-65 years with Graves' hyperthyroidism that later progressed to Graves' ophthalmopathy.

This clonotype was counted at least ten times. V and J are TRBV11-2 and TRBJ2-1; D is possibly TRBD2 (5 bases). In germline, CDR1 is SGHAT, CDR2 FQNNGV. Trimming took off 3 bases at V and 3 bases at J, with 12 bases between the two ends. The CDR3 covers 15 residues. CDR3 DNA sequence: TGTGCCAGCAGCTTTGGACGGGGAGACTACAATGAGCAGTTCTTC. The encoded protein is CASSFGRGDYNEQFF.

The chain joins TRBV27 to TRBJ1-2; TRBD1 matches 9 bases. CDR1 and CDR2 (germline): MNHEY, SMNVEV (reference sequence). V gave up 0 bases and J gave up 4 bases; unmatched junction bases: 6. The CDR3 extends over 16 amino acids. The CDR3 DNA sequence: TGTGCCAGCAGTTTATCGGGGACAGGGTTGAGCTATGGCTACACCTTC. It codes for CASSLSGTGLSYGYTF.

In this sample, this clonotype turned up many times. The V and J genes are TRBV6-5 and TRBJ2-1, with a weak D call TRBD2 (5 bases). Germline lookup yields CDR1 MNHEY and CDR2 SVGAGI. The V end was cut by 2 bases, the J end by 15 bases, with 14 bases between. The length of the CDR3 is 12 residues. The CDR3 DNA reads as TGTGCCAGCAGTTACCAAGCGGACCAGTGGTTCTTC. It is translated as CASSYQADQWFF.

This clonotype was observed many times. The J gene is TRBJ2-7, the V gene TRBV4-1; 10 bases align to TRBD2. Germline-derived CDR1 and CDR2 are MGHRA and YSYEKL. The length of the CDR3 is 19 residues. V dropped 4 bases and J dropped 3; count of bases not matched to a gene: 18. The CDR3 coding sequence is TGCGCCAGCAGCCTCAGATGGGAAGTCGTTACTAGCGGGAACTACGAGCAGTACTTC. Residues: CASSLRWEVVTSGNYEQYF.

This clonotype was seen repeatedly, ten times or more. The CDR3 nucleotides are TGTGCCAGCAGCCAAGCGGGCGGGAGCGACGTAGATACGCAGTATTTT. Its translation: CASSQAGGSDVDTQYF. The chain has TRBV3-1 and TRBJ2-3; 7 bases align to TRBD2. Germline V gene data show CDR1 as LGHDT and CDR2 as YNNKEL (reference sequence). The CDR3 spans 16 residues. The J segment lost 5 bases and the V segment lost 1 base, leaving 9 bases of the junction unmatched.

The chain couples TRBV9 to TRBJ2-7; D is possibly TRBD1 (6 bases). The CDR3 sequence is 15 residues long. Germline-derived CDR1 and CDR2 are SGDLS and YYNGEE. Trimming pared 4 bases from V and 0 bases from J, leaving 14 bases between. CDR3 loop: CASSFSSDSSYEQYF. The CDR3 DNA is TGTGCCAGCAGCTTTTCCTCGGACAGCTCCTACGAGCAGTACTTC.

This clonotype was observed many times. The chain is built from TRBV4-2 and TRBJ1-1; 7 bases are shared with TRBD1. V dropped 2 bases and J dropped 6; count of bases not matched to a gene: 9. This CDR3 contains 15 residues. The germline V gene encodes CDR1 LGHNA and CDR2 YNFKEQ. CDR3 nucleotides: TGTGCCAGCAGCCAATCGGGACAGAGGGTCTCTGAAGCTTTCTTT. As protein: CASSQSGQRVSEAFF.

A remark on this clonotype: The junction does not match germline at one end; this may be a read error. The chain joins TRBV19 to TRBJ2-2, with a tentative D call TRBD2 (6 bases). Germline assignment: CDR1 LNHDA and CDR2 SQIVND (reference sequence). The CDR3 loop spans 15 amino acids. The CDR3 reads CASSYPGRKVGELSF. CDR3 in DNA: TGTGCCAGTAGTTATCCCGGGAGAAAGGTCGGGGAGCTGTCTTTT.

The chain uses TRBV5-1 and TRBJ1-4; TRBD1 matches at 7 bases. The germline V gene has CDR1 SGHRS and CDR2 YFSETQ. V was clipped by 5 bases and J by 4 bases; unmatched bases: 2. The CDR3 is 13 amino acids. The CDR3 DNA reads TGCGCCAGCAGGGGACAGCTTAATGAAAAACTGTTTTTT. It translates to CASRGQLNEKLFF.

This clonotype has ten or more counts. The gene calls are TRBV6-1 and TRBJ1-2; the match to TRBD1 covers 8 bases. Losses at the gene ends were 5 bases for V and 0 bases for J; bases not matched to a gene: 2. The CDR3 is made up of 14 amino acids. Per germline, CDR1 MNHNS and CDR2 SASEGT. The DNA for the CDR3 is TGTGCCAGCAGTAGGGGACAGGCTAACTATGGCTACACCTTC. Its protein product is CASSRGQANYGYTF.

Points on this clonotype: In this CDR3 the conserved last residue, phenylalanine or tryptophan, is missing, so a read error is likely. Because the CDR3's place on the DNA is in doubt, the DNA is left out and the CDR3 is given as listed by TCRdb. The gene calls are TRBV2 and TRBJ2-7; the DNA was not compared with TRBD1, the D call given in the table. Germline-derived CDR1 and CDR2 are SNHLY and FYNNEI. From its first to its last residue, the CDR3 has 14 amino acids. This CDR3 is CASSEAGLNRGGLL.

This chain links TRBV5-8 with TRBJ2-1, with 12 bases matching TRBD2. CDR3 length equals 16 residues. The ends lost 2 bases at V and 8 bases at J; junction bases unmatched: 8. CDR1 is SGHTS, CDR2 YDEGEE, per germline. The CDR3, as DNA: TGTGCCAGCAGCTTCTGGCTAGCGGGAGGGGGGGATGAGCAGTTCTTC. Translating gives CASSFWLAGGGDEQFF.

This clonotype was seen ten or more times. The rearrangement links TRBV7-8 to TRBJ2-3, with D perhaps TRBD1 or TRBD2 (6 bases each). Trimming pared 4 bases from V and 5 bases from J, leaving 13 bases between. This CDR3 region has 14 residues. CDR1 SGHVS and CDR2 FQNEAQ come from the germline V gene. This CDR3 is CASSSSEGGDTQYF. CDR3 DNA sequence: TGTGCCAGCAGCTCCAGCGAGGGGGGAGATACGCAGTATTTT.

This clonotype has a count of ten or more. This chain uses TRBV28 with TRBJ2-5; 7 nucleotides align to TRBD2. CDR1 and CDR2 (germline): MDHEN, SYDVKM. Unmatched junction bases numbered 10, after V lost 5 bases and J lost 4 bases. The CDR3 consists of 15 residues. CDR3 residues: CASSGGLAGVETQYF. The CDR3 DNA reads as TGTGCCAGCAGTGGAGGACTGGCGGGAGTAGAGACCCAGTACTTC.

This clonotype has at least ten counts. The chain recombines TRBV20-1 with TRBJ2-2; TRBD2 agrees at 15 bases. Trimming removed 1 base from V and 4 bases from J; junction bases left unmatched: 7. CDR3 length equals 18 residues. Germline CDR1 is DFQATT and CDR2 is SNEGSKA (reference sequence). Written as DNA, the CDR3 is TGCAGTGCTAGAGGGGGGACTAGCGGGAGGTTGGGCACCGGGGAGCTGTTTTTT. The encoded protein is CSARGGTSGRLGTGELFF.

This clonotype was counted many times. The chain has TRBV12-3 or TRBV12-4 and TRBJ2-6; D possibly corresponds to TRBD1 (5 bases). This CDR3 is built from 15 residues. Trimming took 6 bases from V and 2 from J, leaving 11 bases between them. Here the CDR3 DNA reads TGTGCCAGCAGCCGACAGCATCCTGGGGCCAACGTCCTGACTTTC. Protein: CASSRQHPGANVLTF.

This clonotype showed up many times. The V gene is TRBV11-3, the J gene TRBJ2-3; D not resolved. The V end lost 4 bases, the J end lost 6 bases, and 8 bases lay between the germline ends. This CDR3 is 12 amino acids long. Germline lookup yields CDR1 SGHNT and CDR2 YENEEA. In DNA form, the CDR3 reads TGTGCCAGCAGCTCCAGCGACGATACGCAGTATTTT. Translated: CASSSSDDTQYF.

This chain connects TRBV2 to TRBJ1-1, with unresolved D. Trimming took off 0 bases at V and 4 bases at J, with 12 bases between the two ends. The CDR3 has 15 residues. Germline lookup yields CDR1 SNHLY and CDR2 FYNNEI. The CDR3 is CASSEALLRSTEAFF. The CDR3 DNA follows: TGTGCCAGCAGTGAAGCGCTTTTGCGGAGCACTGAAGCTTTCTTT.

This clonotype was observed a handful of times. V and J are TRBV20-1 and TRBJ2-1, with 9 bases matching TRBD2. The V and J ends lost 2 bases and 2 bases, in that order; junction bases with no gene match: 4. The CDR3 is made up of 15 amino acids. Germline CDR1 is DFQATT and CDR2 is SNEGSKA (reference sequence). CDR3 coding DNA: TGCAGTGCTAGATGGCGGGAGGGTCCCTACAATGAGCAGTTCTTC. Translating it yields CSARWREGPYNEQFF.

The rearrangement uses TRBV7-8 and TRBJ1-5; D gene uncertain. Trimming took off 7 bases at V and 4 bases at J, with 17 bases between the two ends. The CDR3 extends over 15 amino acids. The V gene's germline CDR1 is SGHVS and CDR2 FQNEAQ. CDR3 nucleotides: TGTGCCAGCAACTCCATTTCAGGTCGAAATCAGCCCCAGCATTTT. Its protein is CASNSISGRNQPQHF.

There are many counts of this clonotype. V gene TRBV29-1 combines with J gene TRBJ2-3, with D maybe TRBD2 (6 bases). The V end lost 7 bases, the J end lost 3 bases, and 26 bases lay between the germline ends. The CDR3 runs to 17 residues. CDR1 is SQVTM and CDR2 is ANQGSEA in the germline V gene. CDR3 nucleotide sequence: TGCAGCGCCTCATTCGGGGTAGCGGCCACGGGGACAGATACGCAGTATTTT. Protein: CSASFGVAATGTDTQYF.

This clonotype has ten or more counts. This chain links TRBV10-3 with TRBJ2-7; the match to TRBD2 covers 8 bases. The CDR3 is 13 residues long. V shed 8 bases, J shed 2 bases, and the junction held 5 bases outside the gene matches. Germline loops: CDR1 ENHRY, CDR2 SYGVKD. CDR3 nucleotides: TGTGCCATCTTACTAGCGGACACCTACGAGCAGTACTTC. This encodes CAILLADTYEQYF.

The sample holds many counts of this clonotype. The chain employs TRBV6-1 and TRBJ2-7; TRBD1 matches 8 bases. The CDR3 is 15 amino acids. Germline-derived CDR1 and CDR2 are MNHNS and SASEGT. Unmatched junction bases numbered 13, after V lost 7 bases and J lost 5 bases. The CDR3 DNA reads TGTGCCAGCACCAAGCGACAGGGGCCGATTCACGAGCAGTACTTC. It encodes CASTKRQGPIHEQYF.

This clonotype turned up a few times. The CDR3 protein is CASSVDRGYGYTF. In nucleotides, the CDR3 is TGTGCCAGCAGCGTAGACAGGGGCTATGGCTACACCTTC. The chain employs TRBV9 and TRBJ1-2; 7 bases agree with TRBD1. J lost 4 bases, V lost 0 bases, and 0 bases had no gene match. Germline loops: CDR1 SGDLS, CDR2 YYNGEE. The CDR3 contains 13 residues.

The chain uses TRBV5-4 and TRBJ2-3; 10 bases are shared with TRBD1. The CDR3 loop spans 15 amino acids. In germline, CDR1 is SGHNT, CDR2 YYREEE (reference sequence). J was trimmed by 1 base and V by 4 bases; bases with no gene match: 3. In DNA form, the CDR3 reads TGTGCCAGCAGCCGTGGGACAGGGGGCACAGATACGCAGTATTTT. It encodes CASSRGTGGTDTQYF.

This clonotype has ten or more counts. The chain carries TRBV18 and TRBJ2-3; D may match TRBD1 or TRBD2 (6 bases each). CDR3 size: 13 residues. V lost 2 bases to trimming and J lost 4 bases, with 7 bases between them. Germline CDR1 KGHSH, CDR2 LQKENI. The CDR3 region is CASSPRGADTQYF. CDR3 in DNA: TGTGCCAGCTCACCAAGGGGGGCAGATACGCAGTATTTT. Full variable domain (remainder filled in from reference TRBV18 and TRBJ2-3): NAGVMQNPRHLVRRRGQEARLRCSPMKGHSHVYWYRQLPEEGLKFMVYLQKENIIDESGMPKERFSAEFPKEGPSILRIQQVVRGDSAAYFCASSPRGADTQYFGPGTRLTVL.

This clonotype was counted ten times or more. The chain uses TRBV28 and TRBJ1-1; the D is unclear. V lost 3 bases to trimming and J lost 5 bases, with 13 bases between them. This CDR3 is built from 14 residues. Germline CDR1 reads MDHEN; CDR2 reads SYDVKM. The CDR3 reads CASSFGDVYTEAFF. In DNA, the CDR3 is TGTGCCAGCAGTTTCGGGGATGTTTATACTGAAGCTTTCTTT.

This clonotype was counted ten times or more. The chain couples TRBV30 to TRBJ2-2, with D uncertain. The germline V and J ends were trimmed by 0 bases and 4 bases, with 6 bases remaining between them. Germline V CDR1 and CDR2: GTSNPN, SVGIG (reference sequence). The CDR3 contains 13 residues. The CDR3 region has the DNA TGTGCCTGGAGTGTTAAGGTCACCGGGGAGCTGTTTTTT. It codes for CAWSVKVTGELFF.

The rearrangement joins TRBV4-1 to TRBJ2-3; maybe TRBD1 (5 bases). Trimming took off 0 bases at V and 5 bases at J, with 9 bases between the two ends. Germline V gives CDR1 MGHRA, CDR2 YSYEKL. The CDR3 runs 14 residues. CDR3 sequence reads: CASSQEVQGDTQYF. CDR3 sequence (DNA): TGCGCCAGCAGCCAAGAGGTCCAGGGAGATACGCAGTATTTT.